Sequencing of this T cell receptor (beta chain) was carried out in a study of blood T cell repertoires in COVID-19 (TCRdb year 2020). Looking at the study overall: Collaborator samples came from the United States, Italy and Spain and covered acute and convalescent phases of COVID-19. The prospective study material was composed of cDNA or gDNA derived from T cells, B-cell-depleted T cells, or PBMCs. The repertoires were released in a freely available public database meant as a resource for research on the immune response to SARS-CoV-2. Deeply sampled blood TCRbeta repertoires from subjects exposed to, actively infected with, or recovered from COVID-19 were included in the dataset. Samples came from the ongoing ImmuneRACE study (first 160 participants) plus 1,254 subjects from 6 global collaborators. A de-identified subject ID, COVID-19 status, age in years and sex were almost always included in the sample metadata. HLA class I and class II types, where available, came from metadata supplied by the sample provider rather than from assay-based typing.

Whole blood was collected in K2EDTA tubes by collaborating institutions according to the institutions' own protocols. For TCRbeta analysis, collaborators shipped samples in one of three forms: frozen whole blood, isolated PBMCs, or DNA extracted from either of those sample types. General conclusions and limits of the study: Clinical and demographic metadata were provided uncurated, with the amount varying by source and participant.

To note about this clone: What antigen it recognizes has not been identified. The input lacks base qualities; no much larger clone sits a single base away.

Taken from the germline V gene, the CDR1 and CDR2 loops are SGHDT and YYEEEE. The CDR3, from cysteine to phenylalanine, totals 14 residues. Only the CDR3 portion is preserved as DNA: 42 bases, with reading frame beginning at the first base. A distance of 9 bases separates the germline ends of V and J, which lose 3 bases and 1 base respectively. TCRbeta CDR3 regions were amplified from genomic DNA by means of the immunoSEQ Assay, a bias-controlled multiplex PCR. The paper's data handling went like this. The number of nucleated cells in each sample was estimated from the amplification of reference gene primers within the assay. To quantify the absolute abundance of each unique TCRbeta CDR3 rearrangement, sequence reads were collapsed and filtered. For each sample, productive Simpson clonality was calculated as the square root of Simpson's diversity index across productive rearrangements. Not all clones reach the TCRdb copy of this immuneACCESS table, which keeps in-frame sequences only. Checked studies attribute under half of the gap to unresolved V genes and leave the rest unexplained. For V, J and clone size, that table is used; D and trimming come from the DNA. The sample table contains hundreds of thousands of clones; only one count was recorded for about 85% of them. The top ten hold roughly 3.1% of the sample.

The receptor was isolated from a man between 18 and 29 years old with active or convalescent COVID-19. The sequencing sample was made of peripheral blood. The receptor chain draws on TRBV5-6 and TRBJ2-3; the D segment cannot be called with confidence. In nucleotides, the sequence is TGTGCCAGCAGCTCCCGGCAGGGCACAGATACGCAGTATTTT. It is translated as CASSSRQGTDTQYF.